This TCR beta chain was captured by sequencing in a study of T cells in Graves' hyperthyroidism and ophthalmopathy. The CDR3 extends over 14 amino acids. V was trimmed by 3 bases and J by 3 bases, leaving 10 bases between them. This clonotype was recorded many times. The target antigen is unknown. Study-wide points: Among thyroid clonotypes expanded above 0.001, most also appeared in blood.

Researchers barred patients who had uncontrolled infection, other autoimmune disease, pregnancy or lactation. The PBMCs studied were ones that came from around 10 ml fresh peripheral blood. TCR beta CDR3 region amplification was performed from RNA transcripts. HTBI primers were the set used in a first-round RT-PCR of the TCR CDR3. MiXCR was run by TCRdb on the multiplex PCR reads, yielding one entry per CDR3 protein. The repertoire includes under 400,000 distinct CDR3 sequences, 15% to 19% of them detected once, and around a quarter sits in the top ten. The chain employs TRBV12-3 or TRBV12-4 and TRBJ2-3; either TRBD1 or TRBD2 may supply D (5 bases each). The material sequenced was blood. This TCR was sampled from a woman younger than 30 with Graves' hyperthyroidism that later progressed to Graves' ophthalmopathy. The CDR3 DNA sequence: TGTGCCAGCAGTTTTCCAGGGAGTACAGATACGCAGTATTTT. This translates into CASSFPGSTDTQYF.